This TCR beta chain originates from a study of CD8 T cells in Susac syndrome. RNA, at about 0.5 to 1 ug, was reverse transcribed with random hexamers. Across 54 Vbeta and 13 Jbeta, TCR beta CDR3 was amplified with immunoSEQ multiplex PCR. Each CDR3 protein is one row after TCRdb ran MiXCR on the immunoSEQ multiplex PCR reads. The table records more than 110,000 distinct CDR3 sequences, 90% to 95% of them present only once. Sequencing of TCR beta covered CD8+ and CD4+ T cells obtained from blood. Negative isolation was used for CD8+ and CD4+ T cells, and FACS enrichment was applied to TEMRA cells. Sequencing was performed on CD8+ T cells from PBMCs. The TCR originated in a human donor in good health.

This chain's CDR3 is CASSPADSVAKNIQYF. The CDR3 bases are TGCGCCAGCAGCCCCGCGGACAGTGTAGCCAAAAACATTCAGTACTTC. The J gene is TRBJ2-4, the V gene TRBV5-1, with D perhaps TRBD1 (6 bases). The CDR3 has 16 amino acids. Germline-derived CDR1 and CDR2 are SGHRS and YFSETQ. V was pared by 4 bases and J by 0 bases, with 14 bases between.